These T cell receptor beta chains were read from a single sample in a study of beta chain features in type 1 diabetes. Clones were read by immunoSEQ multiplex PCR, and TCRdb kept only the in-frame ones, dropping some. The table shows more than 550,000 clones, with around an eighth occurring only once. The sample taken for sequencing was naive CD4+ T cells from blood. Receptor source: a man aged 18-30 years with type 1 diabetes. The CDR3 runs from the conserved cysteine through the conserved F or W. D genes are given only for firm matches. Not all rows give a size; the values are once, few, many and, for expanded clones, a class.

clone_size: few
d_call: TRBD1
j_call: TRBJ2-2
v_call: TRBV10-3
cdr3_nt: TGTGCCATCAGTGGATTCAGGGGGAGATTGAACACCGGGGAGCTGTTTTTT
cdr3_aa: CAISGFRGRLNTGELFF

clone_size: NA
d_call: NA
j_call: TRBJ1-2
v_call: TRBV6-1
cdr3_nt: TGTGCCAGCAGTGAAGCGGGGGGCGATCCCTATGGCTACACCTTC
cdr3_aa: CASSEAGGDPYGYTF

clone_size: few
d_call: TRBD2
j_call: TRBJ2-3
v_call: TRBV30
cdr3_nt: TGTGCCTGGTGGAGACTAGCGGGGGTTTCAGATACGCAGTATTTT
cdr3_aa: CAWWRLAGVSDTQYF

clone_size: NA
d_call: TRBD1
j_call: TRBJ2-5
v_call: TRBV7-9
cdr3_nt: TGTGCCAGCAGCTGGACAGGGGAAGAGACCCAGTACTTC
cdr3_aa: CASSWTGEETQYF

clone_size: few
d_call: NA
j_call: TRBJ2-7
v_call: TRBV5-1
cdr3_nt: TGCGCCAGCAGCTTAGGGGACTATACAGGGCTCGAGCAGTACTTC
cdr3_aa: CASSLGDYTGLEQYF

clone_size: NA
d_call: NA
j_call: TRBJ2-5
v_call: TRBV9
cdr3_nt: TGTGCCAGCAGCGTAGAGGGGTACGGGGAGACCCAGTACTTC
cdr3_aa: CASSVEGYGETQYF

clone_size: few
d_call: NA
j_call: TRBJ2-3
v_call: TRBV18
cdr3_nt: TGTGCCAGCTCACCCGGGGTGGCAGATACGCAGTATTTT
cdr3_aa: CASSPGVADTQYF

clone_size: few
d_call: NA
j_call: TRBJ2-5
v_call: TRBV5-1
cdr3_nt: TGCGCCAGCAGCCCTTCCCGGGTGGGGGAGACCCAGTACTTC
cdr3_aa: CASSPSRVGETQYF

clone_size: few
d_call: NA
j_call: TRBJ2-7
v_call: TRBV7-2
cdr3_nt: TGTGCCAGCAGCGAGCGGGTGTACGAGCAGTACTTC
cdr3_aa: CASSERVYEQYF

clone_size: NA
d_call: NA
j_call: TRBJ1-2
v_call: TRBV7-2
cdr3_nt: TGTGCCAGCAGCTTAAGGGTGGCAGTCCGTGGCTACACCTTC
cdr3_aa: CASSLRVAVRGYTF

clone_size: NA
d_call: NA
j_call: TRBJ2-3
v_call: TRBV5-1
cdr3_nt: TGCGCCAGCAGCCCCGGGCCGTCTACAGATACGCAGTATTTT
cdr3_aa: CASSPGPSTDTQYF

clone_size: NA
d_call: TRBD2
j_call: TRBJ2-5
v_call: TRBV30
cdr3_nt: TGTGCCTCCCGTCGGGGGGGGTCCTTTGGGACCCAGTACTTC
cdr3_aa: CASRRGGSFGTQYF

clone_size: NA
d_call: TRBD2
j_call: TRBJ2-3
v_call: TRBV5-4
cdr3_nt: TGTGCCAGCAGCTTGGGGGCCCTAGCGGGAGTAGGCTACACAGATACGCAGTATTTT
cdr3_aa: CASSLGALAGVGYTDTQYF

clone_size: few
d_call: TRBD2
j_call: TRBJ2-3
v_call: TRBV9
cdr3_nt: TGTGCCAGCAGCGTAGCGAGCGGGGTCACAGATACGCAGTATTTT
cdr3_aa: CASSVASGVTDTQYF

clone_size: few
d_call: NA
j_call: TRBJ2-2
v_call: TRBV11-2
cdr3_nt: TGTGCCAGCAGCTCCGGCATCGGCGGGGAGCTGTTTTTT
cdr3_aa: CASSSGIGGELFF

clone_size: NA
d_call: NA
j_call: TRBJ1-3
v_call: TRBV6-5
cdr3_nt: TGTGCCAGCAGTTACGGTCGCGTGTCCTCTGGAAACACCATATATTTT
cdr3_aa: CASSYGRVSSGNTIYF

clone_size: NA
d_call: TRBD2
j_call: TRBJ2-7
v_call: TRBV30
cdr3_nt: TGTGCCTGGACCCGCGGGACTAGCGGGAACGAGCAGTACTTC
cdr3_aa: CAWTRGTSGNEQYF

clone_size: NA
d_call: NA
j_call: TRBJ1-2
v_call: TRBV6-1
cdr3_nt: TGTGCCCAGAGGCGGGGGGAGGACTATGGCTACACCTTC
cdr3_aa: CAQRRGEDYGYTF

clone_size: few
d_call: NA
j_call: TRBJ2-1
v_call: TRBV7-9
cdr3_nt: TGTGCCAGCAGCCCGGACTGGAGCTCCTACAATGAGCAGTTCTTC
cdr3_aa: CASSPDWSSYNEQFF

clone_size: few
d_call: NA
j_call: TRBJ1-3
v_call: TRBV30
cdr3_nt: TGTGCCTGGAGTGTACGATCCTCTGGAAACACCATATATTTT
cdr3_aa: CAWSVRSSGNTIYF

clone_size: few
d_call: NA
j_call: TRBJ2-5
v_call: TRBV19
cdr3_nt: TGTGCCAGTAGTAGGAAAGGGGAGACCCAGTACTTC
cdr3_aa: CASSRKGETQYF

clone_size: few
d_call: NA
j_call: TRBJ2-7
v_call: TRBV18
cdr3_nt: TGTGCCAGCTCACCCACCGAGAGGGCGAAATACGAGCAGTACTTC
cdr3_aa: CASSPTERAKYEQYF

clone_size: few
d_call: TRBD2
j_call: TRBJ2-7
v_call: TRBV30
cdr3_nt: TGTGCCTGGAGTACGGGAGGCCAGGCACAGTACTTC
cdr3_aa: CAWSTGGQAQYF

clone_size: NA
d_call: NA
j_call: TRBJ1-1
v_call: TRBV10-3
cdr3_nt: TGTGCCATCAGTGTAGACACTGAAGCTTTCTTT
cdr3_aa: CAISVDTEAFF

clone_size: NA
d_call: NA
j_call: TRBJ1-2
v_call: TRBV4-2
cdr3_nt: TGTGCCAGCAGCCAAGATCCCGTTTTTCCTAACTATGGCTACACCTTC
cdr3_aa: CASSQDPVFPNYGYTF

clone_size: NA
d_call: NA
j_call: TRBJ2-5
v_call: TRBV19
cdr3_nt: TGTGCCAGTAGTACAGGCTGGACCGGGGAGACCCAGTACTTC
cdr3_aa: CASSTGWTGETQYF

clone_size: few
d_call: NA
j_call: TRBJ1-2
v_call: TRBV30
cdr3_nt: TGTGCCTGGAGTGTACGGGTTGTCACCACCTTC
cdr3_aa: CAWSVRVVTTF

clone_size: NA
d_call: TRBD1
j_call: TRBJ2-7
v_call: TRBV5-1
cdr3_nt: TGCGCCAGCAGCTTGGCAGCGACAGGGCCTTCCTACGAGCAGTACTTC
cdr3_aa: CASSLAATGPSYEQYF

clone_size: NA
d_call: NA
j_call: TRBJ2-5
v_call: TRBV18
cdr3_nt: TGTGCCAGCTCACCTCAGGATCAAGAGACCCAGTACTTC
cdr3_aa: CASSPQDQETQYF

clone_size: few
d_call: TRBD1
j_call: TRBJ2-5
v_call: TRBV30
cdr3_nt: TGTGCCTGGAGTGCGGGACAGAGGCAAGAGACCCAGTACTTC
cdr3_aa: CAWSAGQRQETQYF

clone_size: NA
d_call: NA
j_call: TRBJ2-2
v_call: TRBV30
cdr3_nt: TGTGCCTGGAGTCCCCGGACTACGAACACCGGGGAGCTGTTTTTT
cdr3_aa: CAWSPRTTNTGELFF

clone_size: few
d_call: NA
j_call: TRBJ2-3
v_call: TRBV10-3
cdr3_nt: TGTGCCATCCAAGCGTCCGGCCCAGATACGCAGTATTTT
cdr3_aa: CAIQASGPDTQYF

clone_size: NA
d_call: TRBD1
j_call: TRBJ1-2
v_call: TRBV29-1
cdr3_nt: TGCAGCGTTGAAGGGACAGGGGTCGGCTACACCTTC
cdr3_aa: CSVEGTGVGYTF

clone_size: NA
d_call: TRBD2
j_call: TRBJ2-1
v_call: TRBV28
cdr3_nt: TGTGCCAGCAGTTCTCTATCTAGCGGGAGCAATGAGCAGTTCTTC
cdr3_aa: CASSSLSSGSNEQFF

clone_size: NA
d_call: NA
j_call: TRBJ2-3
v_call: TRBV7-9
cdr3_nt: TGTGCCAGCAGCTTAGCGGGGAGCACAGATACGCAGTATTTT
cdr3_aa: CASSLAGSTDTQYF

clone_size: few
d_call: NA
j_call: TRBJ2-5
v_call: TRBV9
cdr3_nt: TGTGCCAGCAGCGTAGAGTGGGCTAATCAAGAGACCCAGTACTTC
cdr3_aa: CASSVEWANQETQYF

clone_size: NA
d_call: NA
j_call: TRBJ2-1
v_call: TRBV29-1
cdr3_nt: TGCAGCGTTGACACCAACAGGGTGACCGATGAGCAGTTCTTC
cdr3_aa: CSVDTNRVTDEQFF

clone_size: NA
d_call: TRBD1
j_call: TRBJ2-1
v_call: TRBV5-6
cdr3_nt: TGTGCCAGCAGCATACAGGGGGGTTCCTACAATGAGCAGTTCTTC
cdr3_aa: CASSIQGGSYNEQFF

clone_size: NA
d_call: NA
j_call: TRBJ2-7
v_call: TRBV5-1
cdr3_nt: TGCGCCAGCAGCTTGGAGGTGAATTTGGGATACGAGCAGTACTTC
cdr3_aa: CASSLEVNLGYEQYF

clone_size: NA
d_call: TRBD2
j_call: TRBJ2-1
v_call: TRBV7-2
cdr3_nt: TGTGCCAGCAGCCCAAACGGGGGGAACATATACAATGAGCAGTTCTTC
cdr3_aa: CASSPNGGNIYNEQFF

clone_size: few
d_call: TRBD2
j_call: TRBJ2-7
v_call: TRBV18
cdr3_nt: TGTGCCAGCTCACCACCAGTAGCGGGAGTCTACGAGCAGTACTTC
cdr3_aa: CASSPPVAGVYEQYF

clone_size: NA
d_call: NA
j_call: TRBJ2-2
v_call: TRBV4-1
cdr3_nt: TGCGCCAGCAGCCAAGACCGAGCGACAGAGAACACCGGGGAGCTGTTTTTT
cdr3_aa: CASSQDRATENTGELFF

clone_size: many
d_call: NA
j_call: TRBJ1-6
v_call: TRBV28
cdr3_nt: TGTGCCAGCAGCGTTGGAGCCTCACCCCTCCACTTT
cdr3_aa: CASSVGASPLHF

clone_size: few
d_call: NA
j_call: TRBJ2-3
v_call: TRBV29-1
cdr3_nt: TGCAGCGGGAGCATGGGGATCGAGGGGGATACGCAGTATTTT
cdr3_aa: CSGSMGIEGDTQYF

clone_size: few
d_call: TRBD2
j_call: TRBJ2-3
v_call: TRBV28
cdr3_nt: TGTGCCAGCAGTTCCGAAATCGCGGGAGCCCCTGGCACAGATACGCAGTATTTT
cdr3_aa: CASSSEIAGAPGTDTQYF

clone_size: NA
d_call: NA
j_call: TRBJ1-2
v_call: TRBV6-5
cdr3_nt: TGTGCCAGCAGTTACTCAAAGGGGCTCTATGGCTACACCTTC
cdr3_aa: CASSYSKGLYGYTF

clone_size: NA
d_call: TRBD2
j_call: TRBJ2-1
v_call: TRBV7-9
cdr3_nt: TGTGCCAGCAGCTTTCCCCGGGGGGACTACAATGAGCAGTTCTTC
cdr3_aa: CASSFPRGDYNEQFF

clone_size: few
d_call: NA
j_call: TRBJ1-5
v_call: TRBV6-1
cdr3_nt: TGTGCCAGCAGTGACATGGGCCCGAGTGGTTATCAGCCCCAGCATTTT
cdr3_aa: CASSDMGPSGYQPQHF

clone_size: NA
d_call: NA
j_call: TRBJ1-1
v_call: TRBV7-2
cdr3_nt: TGTGCCAGCAGCCCAGCCCCCCCAGGGTATAGAATGAACACTGAAGCTTTCTTT
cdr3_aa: CASSPAPPGYRMNTEAFF

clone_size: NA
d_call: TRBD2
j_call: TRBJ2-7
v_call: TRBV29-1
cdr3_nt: TGCAGCGTTGTTGAGCGGGGGAGCCTAGCGGCCTACGAGCAGTACTTC
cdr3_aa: CSVVERGSLAAYEQYF

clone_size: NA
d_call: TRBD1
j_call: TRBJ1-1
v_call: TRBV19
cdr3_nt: TGTGCCAGTAGTGCTGGACAGGGCGTGGGACCGATCACTGAAGCTTTCTTT
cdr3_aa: CASSAGQGVGPITEAFF

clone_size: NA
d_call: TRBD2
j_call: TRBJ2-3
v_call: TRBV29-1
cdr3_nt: TGCAGCGTTCGTCCCCCGGGACTAGATGGGCCAGATACGCAGTATTTT
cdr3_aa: CSVRPPGLDGPDTQYF

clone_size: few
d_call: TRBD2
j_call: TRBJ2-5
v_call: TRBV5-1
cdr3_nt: TGCGCCAGCAGCTTGGGGACTAGCGGCCAAGAGACCCAGTACTTC
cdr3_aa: CASSLGTSGQETQYF

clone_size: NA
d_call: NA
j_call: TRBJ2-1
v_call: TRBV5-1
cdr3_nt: TGCGCCAGCAGCTTGGGCCGAGGGGACAATGAGCAGTTCTTC
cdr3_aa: CASSLGRGDNEQFF

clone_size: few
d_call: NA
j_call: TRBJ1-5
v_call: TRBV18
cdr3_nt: TGTGCCAGCTCATTATTTGCAGGCTATAGCAATCAGCCCCAGCATTTT
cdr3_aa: CASSLFAGYSNQPQHF

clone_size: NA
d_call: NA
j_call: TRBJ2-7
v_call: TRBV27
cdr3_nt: TGTGCCAGCAGTTCTCCTCGAGGAGGGCTCTACGAGCAGTACTTC
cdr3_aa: CASSSPRGGLYEQYF

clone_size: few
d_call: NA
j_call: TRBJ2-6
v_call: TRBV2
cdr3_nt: TGTGCCAGCGGTACAGGGATCTCTGGGGCCAACGTCCTGACTTTC
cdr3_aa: CASGTGISGANVLTF